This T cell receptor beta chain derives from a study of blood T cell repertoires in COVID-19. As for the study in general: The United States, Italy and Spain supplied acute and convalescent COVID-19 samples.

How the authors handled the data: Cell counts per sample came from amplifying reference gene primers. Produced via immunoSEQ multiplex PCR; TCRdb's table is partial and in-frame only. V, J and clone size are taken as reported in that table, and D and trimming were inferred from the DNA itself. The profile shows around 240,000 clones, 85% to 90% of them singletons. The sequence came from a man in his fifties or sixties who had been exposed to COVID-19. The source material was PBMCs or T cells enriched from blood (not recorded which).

In nucleotides, the CDR3 is TGTGCCAGCAGTCGGGGGGGTGTAGGCGGCTACACCTTC. Protein product: CASSRGGVGGYTF. This chain connects TRBV28 to TRBJ1-2, with D perhaps matching TRBD1 (5 bases). In germline, CDR1 is MDHEN, CDR2 SYDVKM. V dropped 5 bases and J dropped 8 bases, with 15 bases sitting between them. There are 13 residues in the CDR3.